This T cell receptor (beta chain) was sequenced during a study of cytomegalovirus exposure and HLA in healthy donors. V shed 0 bases and J 7 bases; nucleotides not matched to a gene: 3. CDR3 size: 14 residues. Germline CDR1 and CDR2: LGHNA and YSLEER. Study results and caveats: Apart from CMV serostatus, no immune exposure information was available.

For this clone: The antigen remains unidentified.

PCR employed 60 Vbeta and 13 Jbeta primers. The repertoire was sequenced with immunoSEQ multiplex PCR; TCRdb's copy has only in-frame clones and lacks some. This table holds over 100,000 clones, more than 75% found once. Sample: PBMCs. The origin of this receptor is a male donor in good health and CMV-seronegative. The chain joins TRBV4-3 to TRBJ2-1; 7 bases line up with TRBD1. CDR3 coding DNA: TGCGCCAGCAGCCAAGATGGCAGGGGGAATGAGCAGTTCTTC. Translating gives CASSQDGRGNEQFF.